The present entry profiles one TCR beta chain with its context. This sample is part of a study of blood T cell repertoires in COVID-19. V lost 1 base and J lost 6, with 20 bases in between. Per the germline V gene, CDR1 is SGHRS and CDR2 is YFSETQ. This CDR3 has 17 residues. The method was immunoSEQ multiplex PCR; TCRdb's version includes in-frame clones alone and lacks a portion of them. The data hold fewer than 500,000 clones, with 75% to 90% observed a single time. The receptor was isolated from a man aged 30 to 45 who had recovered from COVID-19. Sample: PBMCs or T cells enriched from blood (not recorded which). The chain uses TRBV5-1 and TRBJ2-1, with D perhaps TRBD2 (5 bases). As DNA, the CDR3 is TGCGCCAGCAGCTTGTCGGGATTCGTGGGAGTTCCCAATGAGCAGTTCTTC. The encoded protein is CASSLSGFVGVPNEQFF.